The text below deals with one T cell receptor (beta chain). Data came from immunoSEQ multiplex PCR; TCRdb stores just in-frame clones and leaves some out. The sample contains about 480,000 clones, around 87% of which appear only once. These data are taken from a study of blood T cell repertoires in COVID-19. Study background: The analysed material was cDNA or gDNA that came from T cells, B-cell-depleted T cells, or PBMCs.

The CDR3 totals 14 residues. Trimming removed 6 bases at V and 0 bases at J, with 11 bases between. Germline lookup yields CDR1 MNHEY and CDR2 SMNVEV (reference sequence). This TCR came from a woman aged 40 to 55 who had recovered from COVID-19. Sample: PBMCs or T cells enriched from blood (not recorded which). This rearrangement joins TRBV27 to TRBJ2-5; D is undetermined. The DNA of the CDR3 is TGTGCCAGCAGCAAAAACTGGTACCAAGAGACCCAGTACTTC. It codes for CASSKNWYQETQYF.